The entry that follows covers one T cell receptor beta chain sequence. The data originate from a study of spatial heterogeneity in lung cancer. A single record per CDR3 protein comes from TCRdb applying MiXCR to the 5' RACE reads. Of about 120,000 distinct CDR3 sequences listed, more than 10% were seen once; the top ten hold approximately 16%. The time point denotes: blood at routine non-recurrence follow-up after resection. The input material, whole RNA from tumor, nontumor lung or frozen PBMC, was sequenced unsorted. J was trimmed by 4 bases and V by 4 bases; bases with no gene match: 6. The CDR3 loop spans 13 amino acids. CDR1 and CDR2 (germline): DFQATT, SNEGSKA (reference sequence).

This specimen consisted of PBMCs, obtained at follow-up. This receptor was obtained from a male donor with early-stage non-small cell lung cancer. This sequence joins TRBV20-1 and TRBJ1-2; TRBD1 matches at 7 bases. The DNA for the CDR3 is TGCAGTGCTAAACAGGGGACGGGCTATGGCTACACCTTC. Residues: CSAKQGTGYGYTF.